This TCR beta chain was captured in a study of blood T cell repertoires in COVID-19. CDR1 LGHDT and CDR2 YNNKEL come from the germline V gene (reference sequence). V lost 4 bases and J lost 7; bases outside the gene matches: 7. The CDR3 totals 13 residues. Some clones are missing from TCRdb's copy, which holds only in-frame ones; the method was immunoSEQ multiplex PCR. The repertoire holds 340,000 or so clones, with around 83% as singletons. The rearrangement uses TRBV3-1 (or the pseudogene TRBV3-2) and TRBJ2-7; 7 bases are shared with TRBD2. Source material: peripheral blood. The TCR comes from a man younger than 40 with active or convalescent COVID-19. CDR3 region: CASSLGLGGEQYF. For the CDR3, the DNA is TGTGCCAGCAGCCTGGGGTTGGGGGGGGAGCAGTACTTC.